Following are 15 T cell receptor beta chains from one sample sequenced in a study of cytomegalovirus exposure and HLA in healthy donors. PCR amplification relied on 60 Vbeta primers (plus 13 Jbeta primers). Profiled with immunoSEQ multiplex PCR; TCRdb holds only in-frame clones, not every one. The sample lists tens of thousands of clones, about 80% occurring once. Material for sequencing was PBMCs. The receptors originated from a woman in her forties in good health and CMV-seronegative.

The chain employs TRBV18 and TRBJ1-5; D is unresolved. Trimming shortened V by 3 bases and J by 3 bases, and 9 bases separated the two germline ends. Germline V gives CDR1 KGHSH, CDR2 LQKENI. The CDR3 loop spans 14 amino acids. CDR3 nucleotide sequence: TGTGCCAGCTCACCCATACAGTTCAATCAGCCCCAGCATTTT. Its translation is CASSPIQFNQPQHF.

CDR3 loop: CASSLRPGWGHSSGANVLTF. The CDR3 DNA follows: TGTGCCAGCAGTTTAAGGCCCGGGTGGGGCCATAGCTCTGGGGCCAACGTCCTGACTTTC. The gene calls are TRBV27 and TRBJ2-6, with a tentative D call TRBD1 (5 bases). The CDR3 length is 20 residues. Deletions cut 2 bases from V and 0 bases from J, with 20 bases between. CDR1 and CDR2 from the germline V gene are MNHEY and SMNVEV (reference sequence). Variable domain in full (rest from reference TRBV27 and TRBJ2-6): EAQVTQNPRYLITVTGKKLTVTCSQNMNHEYMSWYRQDPGLGLRQIYYSMNVEVTDKGDVPEGYKVSRKEKRNFPLILESPSPNQTSLYFCASSLRPGWGHSSGANVLTFGAGSRLTVL.

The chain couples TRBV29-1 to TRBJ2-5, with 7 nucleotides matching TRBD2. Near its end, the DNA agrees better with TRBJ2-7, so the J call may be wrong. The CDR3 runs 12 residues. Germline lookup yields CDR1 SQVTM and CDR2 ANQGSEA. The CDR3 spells CSATGTIDEQYF. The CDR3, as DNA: TGCAGCGCAACCGGGACTATCGACGAGCAGTACTTC.

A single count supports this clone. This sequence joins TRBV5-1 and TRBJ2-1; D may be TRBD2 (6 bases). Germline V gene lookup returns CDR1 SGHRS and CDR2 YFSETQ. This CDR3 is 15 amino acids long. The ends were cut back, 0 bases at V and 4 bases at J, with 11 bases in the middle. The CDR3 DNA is TGCGCCAGCAGCTTGGAACGGGAGAGGTACAATGAGCAGTTCTTC. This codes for CASSLERERYNEQFF.

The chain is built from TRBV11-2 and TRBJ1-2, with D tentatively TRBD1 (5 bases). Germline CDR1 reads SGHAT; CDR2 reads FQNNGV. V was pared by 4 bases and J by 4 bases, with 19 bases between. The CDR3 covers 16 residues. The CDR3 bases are TGTGCCAGCAGCTCCGCTCCAGGGCACAATTCCTATGGCTACACCTTC. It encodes CASSSAPGHNSYGYTF.

CDR3 in amino acids: CASSLAGRGQGETQYF. The CDR3 DNA sequence: TGCGCCAGCAGCTTGGCCGGAAGGGGCCAAGGGGAGACCCAGTACTTC. The chain combines TRBV5-1 with TRBJ2-5; tentatively, D is TRBD1 (5 bases). V was trimmed by 0 bases and J by 5 bases, leaving 17 bases between them. The CDR3 contains 16 residues. Germline V gives CDR1 SGHRS, CDR2 YFSETQ.

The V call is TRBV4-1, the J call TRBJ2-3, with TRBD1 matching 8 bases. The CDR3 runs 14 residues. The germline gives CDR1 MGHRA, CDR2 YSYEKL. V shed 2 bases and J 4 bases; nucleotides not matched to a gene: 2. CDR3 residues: CASSQTGGPDTQYF. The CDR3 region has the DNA TGCGCCAGCAGCCAAACAGGGGGGCCAGATACGCAGTATTTT.

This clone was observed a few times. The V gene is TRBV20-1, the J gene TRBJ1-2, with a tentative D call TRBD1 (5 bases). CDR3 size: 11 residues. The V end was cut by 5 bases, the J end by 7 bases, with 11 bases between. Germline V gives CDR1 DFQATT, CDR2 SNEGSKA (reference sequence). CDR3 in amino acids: CSAGPTGGYTF. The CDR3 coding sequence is TGCAGTGCTGGACCTACAGGTGGCTACACCTTC.

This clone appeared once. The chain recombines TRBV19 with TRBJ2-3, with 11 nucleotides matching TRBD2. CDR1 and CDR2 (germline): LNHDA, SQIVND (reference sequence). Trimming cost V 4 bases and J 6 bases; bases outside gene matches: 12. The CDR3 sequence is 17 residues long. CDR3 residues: CASSTTSGASPEDTQYF. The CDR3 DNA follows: TGTGCCAGTAGTACGACTAGCGGGGCCTCCCCGGAGGATACGCAGTATTTT.

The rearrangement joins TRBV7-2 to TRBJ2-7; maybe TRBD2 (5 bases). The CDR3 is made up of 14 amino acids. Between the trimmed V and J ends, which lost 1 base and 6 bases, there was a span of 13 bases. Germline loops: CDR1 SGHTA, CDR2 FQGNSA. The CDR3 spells CASSLEHEAAEQYF. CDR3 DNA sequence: TGTGCCAGCAGCTTAGAACACGAAGCGGCCGAGCAGTACTTC. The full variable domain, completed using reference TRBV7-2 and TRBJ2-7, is GAGVSQSPSNKVTEKGKDVELRCDPISGHTALYWYRQSLGQGLEFLIYFQGNSAPDKSGLPSDRFSAERTGGSVSTLTIQRTQQEDSAVYLCASSLEHEAAEQYFGPGTRLTVT.

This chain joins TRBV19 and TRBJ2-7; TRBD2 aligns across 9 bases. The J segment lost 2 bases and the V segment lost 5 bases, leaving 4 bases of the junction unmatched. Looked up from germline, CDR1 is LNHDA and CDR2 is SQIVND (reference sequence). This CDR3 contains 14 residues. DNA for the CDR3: TGTGCCAGTAGTCCCCTAGCGGGGCCCTACGAGCAGTACTTC. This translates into CASSPLAGPYEQYF.

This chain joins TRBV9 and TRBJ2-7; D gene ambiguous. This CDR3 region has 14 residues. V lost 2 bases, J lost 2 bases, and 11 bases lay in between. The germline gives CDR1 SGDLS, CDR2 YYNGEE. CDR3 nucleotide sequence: TGTGCCAGCAGCGTTAGATATGAGCCCTACGAGCAGTACTTC. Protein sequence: CASSVRYEPYEQYF. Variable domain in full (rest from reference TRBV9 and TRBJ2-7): DSGVTQTPKHLITATGQRVTLRCSPRSGDLSVYWYQQSLDQGLQFLIQYYNGEERAKGNILERFSAQQFPDLHSELNLSSLELGDSALYFCASSVRYEPYEQYFGPGTRLTVT.

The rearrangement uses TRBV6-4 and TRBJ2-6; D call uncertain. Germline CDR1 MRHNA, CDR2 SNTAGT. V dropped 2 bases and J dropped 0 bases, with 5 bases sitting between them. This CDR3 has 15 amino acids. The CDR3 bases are TGTGCCAGCAGTGACACGCGCTCTGGGGCCAACGTCCTGACTTTC. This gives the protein CASSDTRSGANVLTF.

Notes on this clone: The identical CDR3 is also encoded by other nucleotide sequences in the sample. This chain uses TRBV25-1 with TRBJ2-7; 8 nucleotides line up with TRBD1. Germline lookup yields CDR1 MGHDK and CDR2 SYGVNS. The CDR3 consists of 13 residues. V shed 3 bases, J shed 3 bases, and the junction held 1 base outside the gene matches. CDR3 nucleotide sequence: TGTGCCAGCAGTGACGGACAGGGCTACGAGCAGTACTTC. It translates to CASSDGQGYEQYF.

The CDR3 DNA sequence: TGCGCCAGCAGTGGAACAGGGACTAGCGGGAGCCCGAGCTCCTACAATGAGCAGTTCTTC. Its protein is CASSGTGTSGSPSSYNEQFF. The rearrangement uses TRBV10-1 and TRBJ2-1; 14 bases match TRBD2. With V trimmed by 4 bases and J by 0 bases, 11 bases remained unmatched. CDR1 and CDR2 (germline): WNHNN, SYGVQD (reference sequence). The CDR3 has 20 residues.